The rows below give T cell receptor beta chains drawn from one sample of a study of blood T cell repertoires in COVID-19. Produced via immunoSEQ multiplex PCR; TCRdb's table is partial and in-frame only. The data hold about 200,000 clones, with 90% observed a single time. The sequencing input was PBMCs or T cells enriched from blood (not recorded which). These receptors all stem from a young man who had recovered from COVID-19. CDR3s include the opening cysteine and the closing phenylalanine or tryptophan. Where a row states a size, it is once, few, many or the class of an expanded clone; other rows omit it.

-	TRBJ1-1	TRBV5-5	CASSLPNRNTEAFF
few	TRBJ2-5	TRBV14	CASSQGARSETQYF
few	TRBJ1-1	TRBV5-1	CASSPQGNTEAFF
-	TRBJ2-2	TRBV11-2	CASSLTGGGTGELFF
-	TRBJ1-5	TRBV4-1	CASSSTGTLSNQPQHF
-	TRBJ1-3	TRBV18	CASSPSMTDNSGNTIYF
-	TRBJ1-3	TRBV13	CASSLMADISGNTIYF
-	TRBJ2-5	TRBV7-7	CASSISRTSGRVETQYF
-	TRBJ2-3	TRBV19	CASRGWTKDTDTQYF
once	TRBJ1-6	TRBV18	CASSRAGADSPLHF
-	TRBJ2-1	TRBV19	CASSSTSGGYNEQFF
-	TRBJ2-7	TRBV5-8	CASSWGQGEQYF
-	TRBJ2-1	TRBV7-2	CASSLAVEDEQFF
-	TRBJ1-1	TRBV2	CASSVGLKNTEAFF
-	TRBJ2-1	TRBV27	CASSPTSPKTFLVNEQFF
-	TRBJ1-4	TRBV5-6	CASSRKPLQVYEKLFF
-	TRBJ2-2	TRBV11-2	CASSLGQSTGELFF
-	TRBJ2-1	TRBV24-1	CATSDPTRRPYNEQFF
-	TRBJ2-4	TRBV28	CASSLYGGSKNIQYF
-	TRBJ2-7	TRBV5-1	CASSLVWQADYEQYF
-	TRBJ1-5	TRBV7-9	CASSLASQGAKHF
few	TRBJ2-1	TRBV5-1	CASSLNSGSSEQFF
-	TRBJ1-5	TRBV28	CASSFGQGPDQPQHF
-	TRBJ2-5	TRBV9	CASSVGLTRAETQETQYF
-	TRBJ2-5	TRBV9	CASNKDRGNQETQYF
once	TRBJ1-5	TRBV28	CASSHGGGNQPQHF
-	TRBJ1-1	TRBV27	CASRSLRGNRAEAFF
-	TRBJ1-4	TRBV5-4	CASSLKGAANEKLFF
-	TRBJ1-5	TRBV5-8	CASSTGGRGNQPQHF
-	TRBJ2-7	TRBV12-3/TRBV12-4	CVSSPLLDHEQYF
-	TRBJ2-4	TRBV27	CASSSLAGGDIQYF
-	TRBJ2-2	TRBV7-9	CASSSGTSGLTGELFF
once	TRBJ2-1	TRBV28	CASSFGQHNEQFF
once	TRBJ2-7	TRBV5-6	CASSTGGYYEQYF
-	TRBJ2-3	TRBV19	CASSPLSDTQYF
-	TRBJ2-1	TRBV19	CASKAIAGGQKSSYNEQFF
few	TRBJ2-2	TRBV4-1	CASSHRDKNTGELFF
-	TRBJ1-5	TRBV30	CAWRGRDNQPQHF
-	TRBJ2-1	TRBV5-5	CASSWGTSGSNSYNEQFF
few	TRBJ2-7	TRBV15	CATSRDTSGSYEQYF
-	TRBJ2-7	TRBV28	CASSLSTGPYEQYF
-	TRBJ2-7	TRBV30	CAWWDRSSYEQYF
-	TRBJ1-1	TRBV5-1	CASSLRENTEAFF
-	TRBJ2-7	TRBV7-6	CASSLGTVSYEQYF